Shown below are 27 T cell receptor beta chains from a single sample sequenced in a study of CD8 T cells in Susac syndrome. cDNA came from around 0.5 to 1 ug RNA primed by random hexamers. TCRdb reprocessed the immunoSEQ multiplex PCR reads with MiXCR, giving one entry per CDR3 protein. The repertoire holds approximately 190,000 distinct CDR3 sequences, with approximately 94% as singletons. The source material was CD4+ T cells from PBMCs. These receptors came from a human donor in good health.

The V call is TRBV3-1, the J call TRBJ2-5; TRBD1 agrees at 7 bases. The trim removed 4 bases at V and 5 bases at J, leaving 10 bases unmatched. The V gene's germline CDR1 is LGHDT and CDR2 YNNKEL (reference sequence). There are 15 residues in the CDR3. In DNA, the CDR3 is TGTGCCAGCAGCCCTAGAGGGGGCCTTTCTGAGACCCAGTACTTC. Its protein is CASSPRGGLSETQYF.

This chain connects TRBV4-3 to TRBJ2-2; D call uncertain. Looked up from germline, CDR1 is LGHNA and CDR2 is YSLEER. V dropped 6 bases and J dropped 4 bases, with 12 bases sitting between them. The CDR3 loop spans 14 amino acids. As DNA, the CDR3 is TGCGCCAGCAGGGTCGTGGGGTCCACCGGGGAGCTGTTTTTT. This translates into CASRVVGSTGELFF.

The chain joins TRBV15 to TRBJ2-7; D gene unclear. The CDR3 spans 15 residues. V was pared by 0 bases and J by 7 bases, with 16 bases between. In germline, CDR1 is LNHNV, CDR2 YYDKDF (reference sequence). Here the CDR3 DNA reads TGTGCCACCAGCAGAGAACTGACGTCTTATGGAGAGCAGTACTTC. Protein sequence: CATSRELTSYGEQYF.

The chain couples TRBV20-1 to TRBJ1-2; 10 nucleotides line up with TRBD1. The CDR3 totals 13 residues. CDR1 is DFQATT and CDR2 is SNEGSKA in the germline V gene (reference sequence). Trimming at V came to 7 bases and at J to 6 bases, leaving 8 bases not matched to a gene. CDR3 sequence: CSGVGGQGHGYTF. CDR3 in DNA: TGCAGTGGAGTCGGGGGACAGGGGCATGGCTACACCTTC.

The chain combines TRBV3-1 with TRBJ1-5; 10 nucleotides align to TRBD1. Germline V gene data show CDR1 as LGHDT and CDR2 as YNNKEL (reference sequence). The CDR3 totals 14 residues. V shed 4 bases and J 7 bases; nucleotides not matched to a gene: 4. CDR3 protein: CASSRTGGEQPQHF. In DNA, the CDR3 is TGTGCCAGCAGCCGGACAGGGGGTGAGCAGCCCCAGCATTTT.

The chain employs TRBV6-2 or TRBV6-3 and TRBJ1-2; the D gene is possibly TRBD1 (5 bases). This CDR3 spans 17 amino acids. Germline CDR1 and CDR2: MNHEY and SVGEGT. V dropped 0 bases and J dropped 2 bases, with 16 bases sitting between them. For the CDR3, the DNA is TGTGCCAGCAGTTACTCTCCCCCAGGGTCGTCAAACTATGGCTACACCTTC. Translation: CASSYSPPGSSNYGYTF.

This chain joins TRBV5-1 and TRBJ2-3; the D gene is possibly TRBD1 (7 bases). Germline V gene data show CDR1 as SGHRS and CDR2 as YFSETQ. CDR3 size: 15 residues. V lost 5 bases and J 1 base, leaving 14 bases between the germline ends. CDR3 DNA sequence: TGCGCCAGCAGGGAGGGGGCGCAGGGCACAGATACGCAGTATTTT. Amino acids: CASREGAQGTDTQYF. Full variable domain (outside the CDR3, taken from reference TRBV5-1 and TRBJ2-3): KAGVTQTPRYLIKTRGQQVTLSCSPISGHRSVSWYQQTPGQGLQFLFEYFSETQRNKGNFPGRFSGRQFSNSRSEMNVSTLELGDSALYLCASREGAQGTDTQYFGPGTRLTVL.

The chain recombines TRBV27 with TRBJ2-1, with TRBD2 matching over 8 bases. The CDR3 spans 15 residues. Germline loops: CDR1 MNHEY, CDR2 SMNVEV (reference sequence). V dropped 5 bases and J dropped 3; count of bases not matched to a gene: 6. CDR3 in amino acids: CASSPSGGHYNEQFF. CDR3 coding DNA: TGTGCCAGCAGTCCCAGCGGGGGCCACTACAATGAGCAGTTCTTC.

The CDR3 loop is CASSSRDRVYGYTF. In DNA form, the CDR3 reads TGTGCCAGCAGCTCCCGGGACAGGGTCTATGGCTACACCTTC. V is TRBV7-2 and J is TRBJ1-2; TRBD1 matches 9 bases. The CDR3 is 14 amino acids. The V and J ends lost 4 bases and 4 bases, in that order; junction bases with no gene match: 4. Germline V CDR1 and CDR2: SGHTA, FQGNSA.

This clonotype was detected only once. V gene TRBV12-3 or TRBV12-4 combines with J gene TRBJ2-3; a possible D gene is TRBD2 (5 bases). There are 15 residues in the CDR3. V lost 6 bases and J 5 bases, leaving 18 bases between the germline ends. The CDR3 sequence is CASSSLVRVGDTQYF. Written as DNA, the CDR3 is TGTGCCAGCAGCTCCTTGGTGAGGGTGGGAGATACGCAGTATTTT.

The chain recombines TRBV13 with TRBJ2-7; TRBD1 aligns across 8 bases. Germline CDR1 reads PRHDT; CDR2 reads FYEKMQ (reference sequence). J was trimmed by 4 bases and V by 8 bases; bases with no gene match: 13. This CDR3 comprises 15 residues. The CDR3 bases are TGTGCCAGCCGAAGGTTGACAGGGGAGTCGTACGAGCAGTACTTC. It encodes CASRRLTGESYEQYF.

The V and J genes are TRBV14 and TRBJ2-1; D possibly corresponds to TRBD1 (5 bases). CDR3 length: 16 residues. The V gene's germline CDR1 is SGHDN and CDR2 FVKESK. V was trimmed by 4 bases and J by 7 bases, leaving 20 bases between them. The CDR3 sequence is CASSPHLRAAANEQFF. The DNA for the CDR3 is TGTGCCAGCAGCCCCCACCTCAGGGCCGCGGCGAATGAGCAGTTCTTC.

This clonotype was counted only a few times. V gene TRBV7-3 combines with J gene TRBJ2-5, with D perhaps matching TRBD2 (6 bases). The ends were cut back, 5 bases at V and 4 bases at J, with 23 bases in the middle. The CDR3 is 17 amino acids. Germline assignment: CDR1 SGHTA and CDR2 FQGTGA. Here the CDR3 reads CASSLKGPGGTLETQYF. The CDR3 DNA follows: TGTGCCAGCAGCCTCAAGGGTCCAGGAGGGACCTTAGAGACCCAGTACTTC.

The rearrangement joins TRBV3-1 to TRBJ2-2, with 8 bases matching TRBD1. J was trimmed by 6 bases and V by 4 bases; bases with no gene match: 4. The CDR3 has 14 residues. CDR1 is LGHDT and CDR2 is YNNKEL in the germline V gene (reference sequence). CDR3 sequence: CASSPLQGAGELFF. The CDR3 DNA follows: TGTGCCAGCAGCCCTTTACAGGGGGCCGGGGAGCTGTTTTTT.

The CDR3 here is CASGDRGRGEAFF. The CDR3 nucleotides read TGTGCCAGTGGGGACAGGGGCCGAGGTGAAGCTTTCTTT. The V gene is TRBV12-3 or TRBV12-4, the J gene TRBJ1-1; 10 bases map to TRBD1. This CDR3 has 13 amino acids. Trimming cost V 9 bases and J 7 bases; bases outside gene matches: 8.

The J gene is TRBJ1-1, the V gene TRBV6-2 or TRBV6-3; 9 bases agree with TRBD1. This CDR3 spans 15 amino acids. V was pared by 8 bases and J by 0 bases, with 7 bases of the junction left unmatched. Germline CDR1 MNHEY, CDR2 SVGEGT. The CDR3 bases are TGTGCCAGCCGCTTTGGGACAGGGATGAACACTGAAGCTTTCTTT. This codes for CASRFGTGMNTEAFF.

The rearrangement joins TRBV9 to TRBJ2-5; 7 bases fit TRBD2. Per germline, CDR1 SGDLS and CDR2 YYNGEE. The CDR3 totals 17 residues. V shed 5 bases, J shed 0 bases, and the junction held 13 bases outside the gene matches. CDR3 residues: CASRPGRASEYQETQYF. The CDR3 DNA reads as TGTGCCAGCAGACCGGGGAGGGCTAGCGAGTACCAAGAGACCCAGTACTTC.

The gene calls are TRBV29-1 and TRBJ2-7; perhaps TRBD1 as D (6 bases). Trimming shortened V by 5 bases and J by 3 bases, and 8 bases separated the two germline ends. Germline-derived CDR1 and CDR2 are SQVTM and ANQGSEA. There are 11 residues in the CDR3. The CDR3 DNA reads as TGCAGCGTTAAACAGGGCTACGAGCAGTACTTC. Translation: CSVKQGYEQYF.

V gene TRBV5-6 combines with J gene TRBJ2-7; 10 bases are shared with TRBD1. The CDR3 is made up of 14 amino acids. Germline-derived CDR1 and CDR2 are SGHDT and YYEEEE. V was pared by 5 bases and J by 2 bases, with 4 bases of the junction left unmatched. The CDR3 bases are TGTGCCAGCAGACAAGGACAGGGGGCCTACGAGCAGTACTTC. It yields the protein CASRQGQGAYEQYF.

V gene TRBV20-1 combines with J gene TRBJ1-5, with D perhaps matching TRBD1 (5 bases). CDR3 size: 13 residues. Trimming removed 0 bases from V and 6 bases from J, with 9 bases in between. Germline loops: CDR1 DFQATT, CDR2 SNEGSKA (reference sequence). The CDR3 DNA reads TGCAGTGCTAGAGACCAGGGAGGTCAGCCCCAGCATTTT. Its protein is CSARDQGGQPQHF.

The chain joins TRBV20-1 to TRBJ1-5; tentatively, D is TRBD1 (6 bases). V lost 0 bases to trimming and J lost 0 bases, with 9 bases between them. The CDR3 totals 15 residues. Germline CDR1 is DFQATT and CDR2 is SNEGSKA (reference sequence). In DNA form, the CDR3 reads TGCAGTGCTAGAGAGGACAGTAATAGCAATCAGCCCCAGCATTTT. It codes for CSAREDSNSNQPQHF.

The V gene is TRBV12-3 or TRBV12-4, the J gene TRBJ2-2, with 9 bases that match TRBD1. After removal of 4 bases from V and 4 bases from J, the junction contained 10 bases not matched to a gene. The length of the CDR3 is 17 residues. The CDR3 loop is CASSSGTGRKITGELFF. The CDR3 bases are TGTGCCAGCAGTTCCGGGACAGGGAGAAAAATCACCGGGGAGCTGTTTTTT.

CDR3 sequence (DNA): TGTGCCAGCAGCCAATTGCTTCATGGCTACACCTTC. This gives the protein CASSQLLHGYTF. V is TRBV3-1 and J is TRBJ1-2; D uncertain. Trimming removed 2 bases from V and 6 bases from J, with 7 bases in between. Germline V CDR1 and CDR2: LGHDT, YNNKEL (reference sequence). The CDR3 covers 12 residues.

The chain links TRBV12-3 or TRBV12-4 to TRBJ1-2; TRBD1 matches at 10 bases. The CDR3 covers 17 residues. Losses at the gene ends were 6 bases for V and 5 bases for J; bases not matched to a gene: 15. In nucleotides, the CDR3 is TGTGCCAGCAGGTCCGGGACAGGGGCTTTGCCCCCTTATGGCTACACCTTC. Translating it yields CASRSGTGALPPYGYTF.

In its sample, this clonotype was seen once. The rearrangement uses TRBV10-3 and TRBJ2-1, with TRBD1 matching 7 bases. This CDR3 region has 15 residues. CDR1 and CDR2 from the germline V gene are ENHRY and SYGVKD. The J segment lost 7 bases and the V segment lost 3 bases, leaving 9 bases of the junction unmatched. CDR3 protein: CAISDSGQARNEQFF. As DNA, the CDR3 is TGTGCCATCAGTGACTCTGGACAGGCTCGGAATGAGCAGTTCTTC.

The gene calls are TRBV2 and TRBJ1-5; 9 bases are a match to TRBD1. Germline V gives CDR1 SNHLY, CDR2 FYNNEI. With 4 bases clipped from V and 6 bases from J, the junction kept 4 bases outside the gene matches. CDR3 size: 14 residues. The CDR3 loop reads CASSGQGESQPQHF. The CDR3, as DNA: TGTGCCAGCAGTGGACAGGGGGAGAGTCAGCCCCAGCATTTT.

The chain links TRBV18 to TRBJ2-7, with D perhaps matching TRBD1 or TRBD2 (5 bases each). V was clipped by 3 bases and J by 5 bases, with 8 bases between them. The CDR3 is 12 amino acids. Germline V gene sequence: CDR1 KGHSH, CDR2 LQKENI. As DNA, the CDR3 is TGTGCCAGCTCACCGAGAGGGGACGAGCAGTACGTC. This codes for CASSPRGDEQYV.